Listed below are T cell receptor beta chains from one sample, sequenced in a study of shared clonotypes between healthy human individuals. The method was immunoSEQ multiplex PCR; TCRdb's version includes in-frame clones alone and lacks a portion of them. Of 2.3 million or so clones listed, 80% to 95% are singletons. The sample taken for sequencing was naive CD4+ T cells from PBMCs. The receptors come from a man between 18 and 29 years old in good health. Some clones in this sample may be carry-over from other donors' samples. The CDR3 runs from the conserved cysteine through the conserved F or W. The D gene is left open where the match is weak. Only some rows state a clone size, as once, few, many or a class for expanded clones.

- TRBJ1-4 - TRBV30 CAWSVLQAANEKLFF TGTGCCTGGAGTGTACTTCAGGCAGCTAATGAAAAACTGTTTTTT
- TRBJ2-1 - TRBV4-1 CASSPPPLYNEQFF TGCGCCAGCAGCCCCCCCCCACTCTACAATGAGCAGTTCTTC
once TRBJ1-5 - TRBV6-1 CASSEEAGARSQPQHF TGTGCCAGCAGTGAAGAAGCGGGGGCGCGGAGTCAGCCCCAGCATTTT
once TRBJ1-4 - TRBV28 CASSPIGVGGEKLFF TGTGCCAGCAGTCCGATAGGGGTCGGAGGGGAAAAACTGTTTTTT
- TRBJ2-1 - TRBV6-5 CASSYTNSYNEQFF TGTGCCAGCAGTTACACCAATTCCTACAATGAGCAGTTCTTC
- TRBJ1-2 - TRBV5-4 CASSLVQNYGYTF TGTGCCAGCAGCTTGGTACAGAACTATGGCTACACCTTC
- TRBJ2-1 TRBD2 TRBV7-2 CASSLARSGRSIGEQFF TGTGCCAGCAGCTTAGCGCGAAGCGGGAGATCAATCGGGGAGCAGTTCTTC
- TRBJ2-3 TRBD2 TRBV5-4 CASSIGRLAGEGDTQYF TGTGCCAGCAGCATTGGTAGACTAGCGGGAGAAGGAGATACGCAGTATTTT
- TRBJ2-7 - TRBV11-2 CASSRQGYEQYF TGTGCCAGCAGCCGTCAGGGATACGAGCAGTACTTC
- TRBJ2-1 TRBD2 TRBV18 CASSPNSGSIEGNEQFF TGTGCCAGCTCACCGAATAGCGGGAGTATCGAGGGGAATGAGCAGTTCTTC
- TRBJ2-7 TRBD2 TRBV12-5 CASAPAGGGEQYF TGTGCTAGTGCCCCAGCGGGAGGCGGCGAGCAGTACTTC
- TRBJ2-7 TRBD2 TRBV4-2 CASSQRGLAGGNSYEQYF TGTGCCAGCAGCCAAAGGGGCTTAGCGGGAGGGAACTCCTACGAGCAGTACTTC
- TRBJ2-7 - TRBV27 CASSFLASTYEQYF TGTGCCAGCAGTTTTTTGGCCTCGACCTACGAGCAGTACTTC
- TRBJ1-2 - TRBV27 CASSGQFNYGYTF TGTGCCAGCAGTGGACAGTTTAACTATGGCTACACCTTC
- TRBJ1-1 TRBD1 TRBV7-9 CASSPKGQNYTEAFF TGTGCCAGCAGCCCTAAGGGACAGAATTACACTGAAGCTTTCTTT
- TRBJ1-2 - TRBV6-5 CASKRISGGYTF TGTGCCAGCAAGCGGATTAGTGGTGGCTACACCTTC
- TRBJ1-5 - TRBV6-5 CASRHTRDSNQPQHF TGTGCCAGCAGACATACGAGAGATAGCAATCAGCCCCAGCATTTT
- TRBJ2-7 - TRBV28 CASSPGLGVVPYEQYF TGTGCCAGCAGCCCAGGATTGGGGGTCGTCCCCTACGAGCAGTACTTC
- TRBJ2-3 TRBD2 TRBV9 CASSVAHGTSARDTQYF TGTGCCAGCAGCGTAGCTCACGGGACTAGCGCTCGAGATACGCAGTATTTT
- TRBJ2-1 - TRBV9 CASSGRGSSYNEQFF TGTGCCAGCAGCGGACGGGGTAGCTCCTACAATGAGCAGTTCTTC
- TRBJ2-1 TRBD2 TRBV9 CASSVVGLAGQNEQFF TGTGCCAGCAGCGTAGTTGGACTAGCGGGACAGAATGAGCAGTTCTTC
- TRBJ2-5 - TRBV6-5 CASKIAASQETQYF TGTGCCAGCAAAATAGCGGCCTCCCAAGAGACCCAGTACTTC
- TRBJ2-3 TRBD1 TRBV27 CASSTRTGITDTQYF TGTGCCAGCAGTACTCGGACAGGTATCACAGATACGCAGTATTTT
- TRBJ2-7 - TRBV6-1 CASKGHEQYF TGTGCCAGCAAGGGACACGAGCAGTACTTC
- TRBJ1-3 TRBD1 TRBV6-5 CASSYDRGGNTIYF TGTGCCAGCAGTTACGACAGGGGCGGAAACACCATATATTTT
- TRBJ1-1 - TRBV28 CASSLMKTNTEAFF TGTGCCAGCAGTTTAATGAAGACGAACACTGAAGCTTTCTTT
- TRBJ2-1 - TRBV7-9 CASSPLLGYHGSEQFF TGTGCCAGCAGCCCCCTCCTGGGGTACCATGGGAGTGAGCAGTTCTTC
once TRBJ2-3 - TRBV6-1 CASSKGFSTDTQYF TGTGCCAGCAGCAAGGGATTTAGCACAGATACGCAGTATTTT
- TRBJ2-3 - TRBV25-1 CARLIGISTDTQYF TGTGCCAGGTTAATCGGGATTAGCACAGATACGCAGTATTTT
- TRBJ1-5 - TRBV10-3 CAIRGGSNQPQHF TGTGCCATTAGGGGGGGTAGCAATCAGCCCCAGCATTTT
- TRBJ1-2 - TRBV28 CASSQADYGYTF TGTGCCAGCAGTCAGGCGGACTATGGCTACACCTTC
- TRBJ1-1 - TRBV5-4 CASSRTALHPLEAFF TGTGCCAGCAGCCGGACAGCCTTACACCCACTTGAAGCTTTCTTT
- TRBJ1-5 - TRBV5-1 CASSLGGTSNQPQHF TGCGCCAGCAGCTTGGGCGGGACCTCCAATCAGCCCCAGCATTTT
- TRBJ2-7 - TRBV9 CASRAVTSPTYEQYF TGTGCCAGCAGAGCCGTCACAAGTCCCACCTACGAGCAGTACTTC
- TRBJ2-7 - TRBV18 CASSPPGQRNYEQYF TGTGCCAGCTCACCACCAGGACAGAGAAACTACGAGCAGTACTTC
- TRBJ1-1 - TRBV5-1 CASSLAPVGVMNTEAFF TGCGCCAGCAGCTTGGCCCCAGTAGGGGTCATGAACACTGAAGCTTTCTTT
- TRBJ1-4 - TRBV19 CASSTPGGRPTNEKLFF TGTGCCAGTAGTACCCCGGGAGGCCGACCAACTAATGAAAAACTGTTTTTT